The sequence of this TCR beta chain was determined in a study of control samples from healthy donors and cancer patients. This CDR3 spans 11 amino acids. V was trimmed by 4 bases and J by 3 bases, leaving 4 bases between them. In its sample, this clone was seen once. The sample carries other DNA sequences with the same CDR3. TCRdb's copy holds only in-frame clones and misses some; the assay was immunoSEQ multiplex PCR. The sample shows 170,000 or so clones, approximately 93% of them seen only once. Material: blood. The chain employs TRBV12-3 or TRBV12-4 and TRBJ2-7; D remains unclear. This TCR was sampled from a woman in her forties in good health. The CDR3 coding sequence is TGTGCCAGCAGTTCTTTCTACGAGCAGTACTTC. It specifies CASSSFYEQYF.